The 3 T cell receptor beta chains reported below all come from one sample, sequenced in a study of blood T cells in healthy people across ages. A second PCR of about 7 to 12 cycles used a sample-barcoded 5' primer and a J-beta primer mix. Each CDR3 protein gets one entry after TCRdb re-called the 5' RACE reads with MiXCR. The table records approximately 1,700,000 distinct CDR3 sequences, about two fifths of them present only once. The sequencing sample was made of blood. These receptors came from a human donor in good health.

The J gene is TRBJ1-1, the V gene TRBV20-1; 10 nucleotides agree with TRBD1. Germline V gene sequence: CDR1 DFQATT, CDR2 SNEGSKA (reference sequence). V shed 3 bases, J shed 4 bases, and the junction held 8 bases outside the gene matches. CDR3 length: 15 amino acids. The CDR3 protein is CSASGGTGVPTEAFF. As DNA, the CDR3 is TGCAGTGCTAGCGGAGGGACAGGGGTCCCCACTGAAGCTTTCTTT.

This clonotype was counted a few times. The V and J genes are TRBV28 and TRBJ2-7; the D gene is possibly TRBD1 (6 bases). V was cut by 7 bases and J by 4 bases, with 11 bases left in between. This CDR3 is built from 12 residues. CDR1 MDHEN and CDR2 SYDVKM come from the germline V gene. CDR3 loop: CASKQGGYEQYF. In DNA form, the CDR3 reads TGTGCCAGCAAACAGGGTGGATACGAGCAGTACTTC.

This rearrangement joins TRBV27 to TRBJ2-2; D is possibly TRBD1 or TRBD2 (6 bases each). The V end was cut by 0 bases, the J end by 2 bases, with 10 bases between. The CDR3 totals 16 residues. CDR1 is MNHEY and CDR2 is SMNVEV in the germline V gene (reference sequence). CDR3 in amino acids: CASSLSEGGNTGELFF. For the CDR3, the DNA is TGTGCCAGCAGTTTATCTGAGGGGGGAAACACCGGGGAGCTGTTTTTT.